This T cell receptor beta chain originates from a study of T cells in Graves' hyperthyroidism and ophthalmopathy. Points from the study as a whole: Appearing also in blood were most of the thyroid clonotypes expanded above 0.001.

The PBMCs studied were ones that came from roughly 9.1 ml fresh peripheral blood. This clonotype was seen many times. Its antigen remains unknown. The source material, RNA transcripts, was used to amplify TCR beta CDR3 regions. HTBI primers drove first-round RT-PCR of the TCR CDR3. TCRdb reprocessed the multiplex PCR reads via MiXCR and lists one record per CDR3 protein. This table holds 380,000 or so distinct CDR3 sequences, roughly 14% found once. Germline loops: CDR1 SGHAT, CDR2 FQDESV (reference sequence). Unmatched junction bases numbered 2, after V lost 1 base and J lost 2 bases. The CDR3 sequence is 15 residues long.

V usage is TRBV11-1 and J usage is TRBJ2-3; 8 bases are a match to TRBD1. The TCR sequence derives from a woman under 40 with Graves' hyperthyroidism. The sample comprised blood. CDR3: CASSLGTGNTDTQYF. CDR3 nucleotide sequence: TGTGCCAGCAGCTTAGGGACAGGGAACACAGATACGCAGTATTTT.